The 29 T cell receptor beta chains below were found in one sample sequenced in a study of blood T cell repertoires in COVID-19 (dated by TCRdb to 2018 to 2020). Library method: the immunoSEQ multiplex PCR assay. Imported from immuneACCESS, the table was reduced by TCRdb to in-frame sequences with V and J called. These copies leave out some clones; in studies compared against another copy, an unresolved V gene accounts for under half, and the cause of the remainder is not known. The sample yields a few hundred thousand clones; more than 70% were counted once. Of the sample, 3% falls within the top ten clones. The sample comprised peripheral blood. These receptors all come from a woman in her thirties with COVID-19, enrolled during active disease.

This clone has just a few counts. The rearrangement links TRBV5-1 to TRBJ1-1, with 7 bases identical to TRBD1. CDR3 length equals 15 residues. Germline V gene lookup returns CDR1 SGHRS and CDR2 YFSETQ. Losses at the gene ends were 0 bases for V and 6 bases for J; bases not matched to a gene: 8. CDR3 bases: TGCGCCAGCAGCTTGGGTGGGACAGACGCGGCTGAAGCTTTCTTT. This encodes CASSLGGTDAAEAFF.

The rearrangement uses TRBV12-5 and TRBJ2-1; D remains ambiguous. V shed 3 bases and J shed 7 bases, with 7 bases lying between them. The CDR3 sequence is 12 residues long. Germline V CDR1 and CDR2: LGHNT, FRNRAP. Here the CDR3 reads CASGLIANEQFF. The CDR3 region has the DNA TGTGCTAGTGGTTTAATAGCAAATGAGCAGTTCTTC.

This sequence joins TRBV15 and TRBJ2-1; D perhaps matches TRBD2 (5 bases). This CDR3 is built from 13 residues. Germline V lookup: CDR1 LNHNV, CDR2 YYDKDF (reference sequence). V was pared by 8 bases and J by 5 bases, with 13 bases between. This chain's CDR3 is CATEDYRHNEQFF. The CDR3 bases are TGTGCCACCGAAGACTACCGACACAATGAGCAGTTCTTC.

This clone was observed a single time. CDR3 in DNA: TGCGCCAGCAGCCAGGAGCTAAGCAATGAGCAGTTCTTC. Residues: CASSQELSNEQFF. The rearrangement joins TRBV4-3 to TRBJ2-1; no reliable D call. This CDR3 spans 13 amino acids. Trimming took 3 bases from V and 6 from J, leaving 9 bases between them. Germline values: CDR1 LGHNA, CDR2 YSLEER.

V and J are TRBV11-3 and TRBJ2-7, with D maybe TRBD1 (6 bases). The CDR3 has 14 residues. V was shortened by 6 bases and J by 7 bases, with 19 bases between the two germline ends. The germline CDR1 and CDR2 sequences are SGHNT and YENEEA. The CDR3 DNA is TGTGCCAGCAGTCAAACAGGGAATTCGCGAGAGCAGTACGTC. Translating it yields CASSQTGNSREQYV.

V and J are TRBV29-1 and TRBJ2-1; possibly TRBD1 for D (6 bases). V lost 3 bases to trimming and J lost 7 bases, with 7 bases between them. Germline V gene data show CDR1 as SQVTM and CDR2 as ANQGSEA. The CDR3 consists of 11 residues. CDR3 sequence (DNA): TGCAGCGTTGACAGGGGAAATGAGCAGTTCTTC. Residues: CSVDRGNEQFF.

The rearrangement joins TRBV7-2 to TRBJ2-1; D is perhaps TRBD2 (5 bases). Trimming stripped 5 bases from V and 4 bases from J, with 15 bases between. In germline, CDR1 is SGHTA, CDR2 FQGNSA. CDR3 length: 15 residues. CDR3 loop: CASSPGLLGYNEQFF. The CDR3 bases are TGTGCCAGCAGCCCCGGACTCCTGGGATACAATGAGCAGTTCTTC.

The gene calls are TRBV5-8 and TRBJ2-5; D unresolved. The CDR3 covers 17 residues. V lost 4 bases and J 4 bases, leaving 23 bases between the germline ends. CDR1 is SGHTS, CDR2 YDEGEE, per germline. The CDR3 sequence: CASSGSAVVVMGETQYF. CDR3 bases: TGTGCCAGCAGCGGAAGCGCCGTCGTGGTAATGGGAGAGACCCAGTACTTC.

This sequence joins TRBV5-1 and TRBJ2-3, with D possibly matching TRBD1 (6 bases). Looked up from germline, CDR1 is SGHRS and CDR2 is YFSETQ. The CDR3 consists of 15 residues. The V end was cut by 3 bases, the J end by 3 bases, with 14 bases between. CDR3 coding DNA: TGCGCCAGCAGCTCCCGGACAGAACGAACAGATACGCAGTATTTT. Amino acids: CASSSRTERTDTQYF.

V usage is TRBV29-1 and J usage is TRBJ1-1; a weak D match, TRBD1 (6 bases). CDR3 length equals 12 residues. V lost 4 bases and J lost 5, with 11 bases in between. Germline CDR1 is SQVTM and CDR2 is ANQGSEA. The DNA for the CDR3 is TGCAGCGTTGGGGGGCCTGAGACTGAAGCTTTCTTT. Protein sequence: CSVGGPETEAFF.

The chain combines TRBV12-3 or TRBV12-4 with TRBJ2-4, with D tentatively TRBD2 (5 bases). V was cut by 1 base and J by 5 bases, with 6 bases left in between. The CDR3 has 13 amino acids. CDR3 DNA sequence: TGTGCCAGCAGTTTAGGGACTCAAAACATTCAGTACTTC. It specifies CASSLGTQNIQYF.

Only one count was recorded for this clone. The V gene is TRBV19, the J gene TRBJ2-3; D is perhaps TRBD1 (8 bases). The CDR3 totals 14 residues. Germline V CDR1 and CDR2: LNHDA, SQIVND (reference sequence). V gave up 3 bases and J gave up 9 bases, with 16 bases separating them. The CDR3 spells CASSMDRAGGTQYF. DNA for the CDR3: TGTGCCAGTAGTATGGACAGGGCCGGGGGGACGCAGTATTTT.

This clone was detected many times. CDR3 region: CASSQAGEDTIYF. CDR3 DNA sequence: TGTGCCAGCAGCCAAGCGGGGGAAGACACCATATATTTT. The chain combines TRBV3-1 (or the pseudogene TRBV3-2) with TRBJ1-3, with D perhaps matching TRBD1 (5 bases). This CDR3 contains 13 residues. Germline-derived CDR1 and CDR2 are LGHDT and YNNKEL (reference sequence). The V and J ends lost 1 base and 8 bases respectively, with 9 bases between them.

This chain links TRBV7-2 with TRBJ1-6; 8 bases map to TRBD1. CDR1 is SGHTA, CDR2 FQGNSA, per germline. CDR3 length equals 14 residues. J lost 7 bases, V lost 3 bases, and 2 bases had no gene match. The CDR3 DNA is TGTGCCAGCAGCTTGGGACAGGAGAATTCACCCCTCCACTTT. Its translation: CASSLGQENSPLHF.

The chain joins TRBV7-9 to TRBJ2-7; 9 nucleotides match TRBD1. The CDR3 contains 15 residues. The ends lost 1 base at V and 7 bases at J; junction bases unmatched: 8. Germline V gene data show CDR1 as SEHNR and CDR2 as FQNEAQ (reference sequence). The DNA for the CDR3 is TGTGCCAGCAGCTTAGGCGGGACAGGGTTGCGGGAGCAGTACTTC. Translation: CASSLGGTGLREQYF.

The chain has TRBV5-4 and TRBJ1-1; D is uncertain. This CDR3 spans 12 amino acids. Germline V lookup: CDR1 SGHNT, CDR2 YYREEE (reference sequence). V was pared by 2 bases and J by 6 bases, with 8 bases between. DNA for the CDR3: TGTGCCAGCAGCTTAAGCGGCTCTGAAGCTTTCTTT. Translation gives CASSLSGSEAFF.

This chain uses TRBV2 with TRBJ2-7; no reliable D call. The V gene's germline CDR1 is SNHLY and CDR2 FYNNEI. Between the trimmed V and J ends, which lost 8 bases and 2 bases, there was a span of 10 bases. The CDR3 is made up of 12 amino acids. CDR3 DNA sequence: TGTGCCAGCTCTGCAGGTCCCTACGAGCAGTACTTC. Translating gives CASSAGPYEQYF. The entire variable domain, with the rest obtained from reference TRBV2 and TRBJ2-7, is as follows: EPEVTQTPSHQVTQMGQEVILRCVPISNHLYFYWYRQILGQKVEFLVSFYNNEISEKSEIFDDQFSVERPDGSNFTLKIRSTKLEDSAMYFCASSAGPYEQYFGPGTRLTVT.

This sequence joins TRBV6-5 and TRBJ1-1; TRBD1 agrees at 9 bases. In germline, CDR1 is MNHEY, CDR2 SVGAGI. J lost 3 bases, V lost 10 bases, and 12 bases had no gene match. This CDR3 contains 15 residues. The CDR3 spells CAIRGQDRGDTEAFF. The CDR3, as DNA: TGTGCCATCCGCGGACAGGACAGGGGAGACACTGAAGCTTTCTTT.

The CDR3 here is CASSKEQGWGYTF. In nucleotides, the CDR3 is TGTGCCAGCAGTAAGGAACAGGGCTGGGGCTACACCTTC. The chain recombines TRBV6-5 with TRBJ1-2; the D gene is possibly TRBD1 (6 bases). CDR1 and CDR2 (germline): MNHEY, SVGAGI. The ends were cut back, 5 bases at V and 8 bases at J, with 15 bases in the middle. This CDR3 contains 13 residues.

The V gene is TRBV5-5, the J gene TRBJ2-7, with D maybe TRBD1 (6 bases). The CDR3 totals 15 residues. CDR1 is SGHKS, CDR2 YYEKEE, per germline (reference sequence). Trimming cost V 5 bases and J 5 bases, with 20 bases left between them. The DNA of the CDR3 is TGTGCCAGCAGTTCTGAAGGGGTGGGGGCCGACGAGCAGTACGTC. Translated, it gives CASSSEGVGADEQYV.

The CDR3 protein is CASIGLGADTQYF. In DNA form, the CDR3 reads TGTGCCAGCATCGGACTAGGGGCGGATACGCAGTATTTT. The chain uses TRBV2 and TRBJ2-3, with TRBD2 identical over 7 bases. After removal of 7 bases from V and 6 bases from J, the junction contained 7 bases not matched to a gene. The V gene's germline CDR1 is SNHLY and CDR2 FYNNEI. This CDR3 spans 13 amino acids.

In this sample, this clone turned up once. The V and J genes are TRBV6-4 and TRBJ2-1, with D possibly TRBD2 on 6 matching bases. Germline V CDR1 and CDR2: MRHNA, SNTAGT. This CDR3 region has 14 residues. V was cut by 3 bases and J by 7 bases, with 13 bases left in between. Here the CDR3 reads CASSETHRGNEQFF. CDR3 DNA sequence: TGTGCCAGCAGTGAAACACATCGGGGGAATGAGCAGTTCTTC.

This CDR3 is CASSPGTGGTDTQYF. The CDR3 coding sequence is TGCGCCAGCAGTCCCGGGACAGGGGGCACAGATACGCAGTATTTT. This rearrangement joins TRBV4-3 to TRBJ2-3, with TRBD1 matching over 10 bases. Germline CDR1 is LGHNA and CDR2 is YSLEER. J gave up 1 base and V 6 bases, and 4 bases lay outside the gene matches. CDR3 size: 15 residues.

This chain connects TRBV6-5 to TRBJ1-2; 7 bases map to TRBD1. This CDR3 has 12 amino acids. V dropped 6 bases and J dropped 5; count of bases not matched to a gene: 3. Germline V gene sequence: CDR1 MNHEY, CDR2 SVGAGI. The CDR3 sequence: CASRQGSYGYTF. CDR3 coding DNA: TGTGCCAGCAGACAGGGGTCTTATGGCTACACCTTC.

This clone appeared once. The V call is TRBV25-1, the J call TRBJ2-2; no definite D call. V was clipped by 1 base and J by 4 bases, with 7 bases between them. Germline V gene data show CDR1 as MGHDK and CDR2 as SYGVNS. This CDR3 comprises 14 residues. The CDR3 reads CASSESPLTGELFF. The DNA for the CDR3 is TGTGCCAGCAGTGAATCCCCCCTCACCGGGGAGCTGTTTTTT.

The rearrangement links TRBV28 to TRBJ1-5, with no clear D. From germline, CDR1 is MDHEN and CDR2 SYDVKM. V was trimmed by 2 bases and J by 0 bases, leaving 11 bases between them. The CDR3 spans 16 residues. In DNA form, the CDR3 reads TGTGCCAGCAGTTTAGTAACAGCATATAGCAATCAGCCCCAGCATTTT. It codes for CASSLVTAYSNQPQHF.

This sequence joins TRBV27 and TRBJ2-7, with 8 bases matching TRBD1. The CDR3 runs 11 residues. J was trimmed by 6 bases and V by 8 bases; bases with no gene match: 3. The germline gives CDR1 MNHEY, CDR2 SMNVEV (reference sequence). The CDR3 DNA follows: TGTGCCAGCCACACAGGGGGCGAGCAGTACTTC. Amino acid sequence: CASHTGGEQYF.

The chain links TRBV4-1 to TRBJ2-4, with D perhaps TRBD2 (6 bases). Trimming shortened V by 3 bases and J by 0 bases, and 24 bases separated the two germline ends. The germline V gene has CDR1 MGHRA and CDR2 YSYEKL. This CDR3 is 20 amino acids long. Here the CDR3 reads CASSHQEVVSSGLAKNIQYF. CDR3 nucleotides: TGCGCCAGCAGCCATCAAGAAGTCGTGTCATCGGGACTAGCCAAAAACATTCAGTACTTC.

The V and J genes are TRBV14 and TRBJ1-4, with no clear D. The CDR3 sequence is 16 residues long. V lost 2 bases to trimming and J lost 5 bases, with 15 bases between them. Germline V gene lookup returns CDR1 SGHDN and CDR2 FVKESK. CDR3 coding DNA: TGTGCCAGCAGCCAACGGAGGGCCAGAAAGAATGAAAAACTGTTTTTT. Its translation: CASSQRRARKNEKLFF. The full variable domain, its missing parts supplied by reference TRBV14 and TRBJ1-4, is EAGVTQFPSHSVIEKGQTVTLRCDPISGHDNLYWYRRVMGKEIKFLLHFVKESKQDESGMPNNRFLAERTGGTYSTLKVQPAELEDSGVYFCASSQRRARKNEKLFFGSGTQLSVL.